This paragraph reports one TCR beta chain. What this receptor recognizes is not known. No clone much larger than this one lies a single base away; base qualities are absent. The germline V gene (reference sequence) provides CDR1 LNHDA and CDR2 SQIVND. The CDR3 covers 14 residues, taking in both the cysteine and the phenylalanine. The DNA shown is the 42-base CDR3, in frame from base 1. V is pared back by 4 bases and J by 0 bases, with 7 bases lying between the germline termini. Preparation of the library involved PCR. These reads were obtained on an Illumina HiSeq 2500. TCR library preparation used molecular barcoding, with unique molecular identifiers applied to normalize quantification of the TCRbeta repertoire. The public reads were reprocessed in TCRdb via fastp at Q25 and MiXCR, keeping in-frame beta chains. Rows with one shared CDR3 protein collapse into an entry with the most common genes and DNA. This sample comprises 200,000 to 300,000 distinct CDR3 sequences, 7.5% to 9.5% of them detected only once. The ten top clones hold almost 6.5% of the sample.

The sample originates from a study of T-cell reconstitution after alpha-beta-depleted transplantation in children (dated by TCRdb to 2016 to 2017). For the wider study: T-cell immune reconstitution after TCRalphabeta/CD19-depleted allogeneic hematopoietic cell transplantation in children was quantitatively tracked in the study by means of TCR repertoire profiling.

What the research found in general, with its limitations: The apparently early recovery of alphabetaT-cell counts about two months after transplant reportedly depended on only several hundred rapidly expanded clones that came from non-depleted graft cells. Over the following months the frequencies of hyperexpanded clones went down, and after one year T-cell counts and TCRbeta diversity were mostly credited to newly produced T cells. In some patients, high TCRbeta diversity at day 60 was attributed to recipient T cells and intrathymic progenitors that had survived conditioning.

Taken with the paper, the label for treatment or condition translates to: allogeneic hematopoietic cell transplantation with graft depleted of TCRalphabeta T cells and CD19 B cells. The transplant recipients were children given TCRalphabeta/CD19-depleted allogeneic hematopoietic cell grafts. The clonotype was recovered from a male patient aged 5 to 17 who had a stem cell transplant for acute lymphoblastic leukemia, so the T cells may come from the graft donor. The sample was PBMCs, mostly from graft donor cells, taken 180 days after TCRalphabeta/CD19-depleted stem cell transplant. Recombination connected TRBV19 to TRBJ2-1; there is no confident call for the D gene. This receptor has the CDR3 CASSTASSYNEQFF. In nucleotides, the sequence is TGTGCCAGTAGTACCGCGAGCTCCTACAATGAGCAGTTCTTC.